This is a list of T cell receptor beta chains from one sample in a study of OX40 agonist ivuxolimab in advanced cancers. Method: immunoSEQ multiplex PCR; TCRdb's copy keeps in-frame clones and lacks some. The sample lists about 100,000 clones, more than 85% occurring once. Source: CD4+ or CD8+ T cells sorted from blood, taken in a trial of the OX40 agonist ivuxolimab. Receptor source: an adult with an advanced solid tumor such as melanoma, head and neck, liver or kidney cancer. The CDR3 runs from the conserved cysteine through the conserved F or W. D genes are given only for firm matches. Not every row has a clone size; where given, it reads once, few, many or a size class.

clone_size,cdr3_length,v_call,j_call,d_call,cdr3_aa,cdr3_nt
-,15,TRBV6-5,TRBJ2-1,-,CASKKDRRPYNEQFF,TGTGCCAGCAAAAAAGACAGGAGACCTTACAATGAGCAGTTCTTC
once,15,TRBV11-2,TRBJ2-5,TRBD2,CASSVGTSGSETQYF,TGTGCCAGCAGCGTTGGTACTAGCGGGAGCGAGACCCAGTACTTC
-,15,TRBV7-2,TRBJ1-2,TRBD1,CASSSPGGNNYGYTF,TGTGCCAGCAGCTCTCCAGGGGGCAACAACTATGGCTACACCTTC
once,15,TRBV7-9,TRBJ1-5,TRBD1,CASSSGTGAYQPQHF,TGTGCCAGCAGCTCGGGGACAGGGGCCTATCAGCCCCAGCATTTT
once,18,TRBV7-2,TRBJ1-4,-,CASSLGWPPLATNEKLFF,TGTGCCAGCAGCTTAGGATGGCCCCCTTTAGCAACTAATGAAAAACTGTTTTTT
few,16,TRBV5-6,TRBJ1-5,-,CASSLQGSRVNQPQHF,TGTGCCAGCAGCTTGCAAGGGTCCCGGGTAAATCAGCCCCAGCATTTT
-,16,TRBV5-4,TRBJ2-3,-,CASSIPSGTPGDTQYF,TGTGCCAGCAGTATACCATCCGGGACTCCAGGGGATACGCAGTATTTT
-,15,TRBV14,TRBJ2-2,TRBD1,CASSRDRVLAGELFF,TGTGCCAGCAGCCGAGACAGGGTGTTGGCCGGGGAGCTGTTTTTT
-,15,TRBV11-2,TRBJ2-3,-,CASSLRSAITDTQYF,TGTGCCAGCAGCTTAAGGAGCGCTATCACAGATACGCAGTATTTT
-,15,TRBV6-5,TRBJ1-5,-,CASSYSGVGNQPQHF,TGTGCCAGCAGTTACTCAGGAGTGGGAAATCAGCCCCAGCATTTT
-,13,TRBV19,TRBJ2-7,-,CASSIQGAYEQYF,TGTGCCAGTAGTATACAGGGAGCCTACGAGCAGTACTTC
-,16,TRBV18,TRBJ2-1,TRBD2,CASSTSIAGGPNEQFF,TGTGCCAGCTCAACCTCCATAGCGGGAGGGCCGAATGAGCAGTTCTTC
-,14,TRBV18,TRBJ1-1,-,CASSPQGANTEAFF,TGTGCCAGCTCACCACAGGGAGCGAACACTGAAGCTTTCTTT
-,13,TRBV4-2,TRBJ2-7,TRBD1,CASSLGQGDEQYF,TGTGCCAGCAGCCTGGGACAGGGGGACGAGCAGTACTTC
-,10,TRBV20-1,TRBJ2-7,-,CSASAYEQYF,TGCAGTGCTAGCGCCTACGAGCAGTACTTC
-,12,TRBV7-8,TRBJ1-1,-,CASSFRHSEAFF,TGTGCCAGCAGCTTCCGACACAGTGAAGCTTTCTTT
-,16,TRBV14,TRBJ1-2,-,CASSQIRGGGITGYTF,TGTGCCAGCAGCCAAATCAGGGGCGGTGGCATCACGGGCTACACCTTC
-,16,TRBV7-2,TRBJ2-1,-,CASSLVYGLGYNEQFF,TGTGCCAGCAGCTTAGTATACGGACTGGGGTACAATGAGCAGTTCTTC
-,12,TRBV11-3,TRBJ1-2,-,CASSTRNYGYTF,TGTGCCAGCAGCACCCGAAACTATGGCTACACCTTC
-,14,TRBV28,TRBJ2-2,-,CASSIDTATGELFF,TGTGCCAGCAGCATTGACACCGCCACCGGGGAGCTGTTTTTT
once,15,TRBV28,TRBJ2-5,-,CASTIGGAGVKTQYF,TGTGCCAGCACAATCGGCGGGGCAGGGGTGAAGACCCAGTACTTC
-,16,TRBV5-8,TRBJ2-5,TRBD2,CASSLVSGLAMETQYF,TGTGCCAGCAGCTTGGTGTCGGGACTAGCGATGGAGACCCAGTACTTC
-,16,TRBV14,TRBJ2-2,TRBD1,CASSPLGQGNTGELFF,TGTGCCAGCAGCCCGCTTGGACAGGGGAACACCGGGGAGCTGTTTTTT
-,15,TRBV19,TRBJ2-5,TRBD2,CASSMLAGTGLTQYF,TGTGCCAGTAGTATGCTAGCGGGAACGGGGCTGACCCAGTACTTC
once,16,TRBV5-5,TRBJ1-2,TRBD1,CASSPSGTASVYGYTF,TGTGCCAGCAGCCCCTCCGGGACAGCTTCTGTCTATGGCTATACCTTC
-,14,TRBV7-9,TRBJ1-3,-,CASSVEGYGNTIYF,TGTGCCAGCAGTGTCGAGGGATATGGAAACACCATATATTTT
-,16,TRBV6-5,TRBJ1-1,-,CASSSDSWIMNTEAFF,TGTGCCAGCAGTTCGGACAGCTGGATCATGAACACTGAAGCTTTCTTT
-,15,TRBV28,TRBJ2-1,TRBD2,CASRRTSGRGYEQFF,TGTGCCAGCAGGCGAACTAGCGGGAGGGGCTATGAGCAGTTCTTC
-,15,TRBV6-5,TRBJ2-7,TRBD1,CASRLYLGTGYEQYF,TGTGCCAGCAGACTTTATCTCGGGACAGGCTACGAGCAGTACTTC
-,16,TRBV7-2,TRBJ2-3,TRBD2,CASSRTSGRAPDTQYF,TGTGCCAGCAGTAGGACTAGCGGGAGGGCCCCAGATACGCAGTATTTT
-,13,TRBV7-8,TRBJ2-7,-,CASSFDRAYEQYF,TGTGCCAGCAGCTTCGATCGGGCCTACGAGCAGTACTTC
-,15,TRBV28,TRBJ2-1,-,CASSLPGQGKRMGFF,TGTGCCAGCAGTCTTCCCGGGCAGGGAAAAAGAATGGGGTTCTTC
-,15,TRBV7-2,TRBJ2-7,-,CASSPQGGTSYEQYF,TGTGCCAGCAGCCCCCAAGGGGGAACCTCCTACGAGCAGTACTTC
-,11,TRBV28,TRBJ1-1,-,CALQGNTEAFF,TGTGCCCTCCAGGGGAACACTGAAGCTTTCTTT
-,14,TRBV7-2,TRBJ2-7,TRBD2,CASRSSGRTYEQYF,TGTGCCAGCAGATCTAGCGGGCGAACCTACGAGCAGTACTTC
-,14,TRBV5-5,TRBJ2-7,TRBD1,CASSFRTGPYEQYF,TGTGCCAGCAGCTTTCGGACAGGCCCTTACGAGCAGTACTTC
-,16,TRBV6-1,TRBJ2-1,TRBD1,CASSEAGTGLMNEQFF,TGTGCCAGCAGTGAAGCCGGGACAGGGCTTATGAATGAGCAGTTCTTC
-,17,TRBV7-9,TRBJ2-7,TRBD2,CASSLGIASGRADEQYF,TGTGCCAGCAGCTTAGGTATAGCTAGCGGGAGGGCCGATGAGCAGTACTTC
-,13,TRBV6-5,TRBJ1-1,-,CASSYGGNTEAFF,TGTGCCAGCAGTTACGGGGGGAACACTGAAGCTTTCTTT
-,14,TRBV2,TRBJ2-2,TRBD2,CASGTSGRTGELFF,TGTGCCAGCGGGACTAGCGGGAGGACGGGGGAGCTGTTTTTT
-,14,TRBV7-2,TRBJ1-3,-,CASGILLGGNTIYF,TGTGCCAGCGGAATCCTTCTCGGCGGAAACACCATATATTTT
-,15,TRBV28,TRBJ2-5,-,CASSSLTSPGETQYF,TGTGCCAGCAGTTCGCTGACATCCCCAGGGGAGACCCAGTACTTC
-,13,TRBV5-1,TRBJ2-5,-,CASSLGTEETQYF,TGCGCCAGCAGCTTGGGGACCGAAGAGACCCAGTACTTC
-,14,TRBV27,TRBJ1-2,-,CASSFNQGTHGYTF,TGTGCCAGCAGTTTTAATCAGGGGACACATGGCTACACCTTC
few,14,TRBV18,TRBJ1-5,-,CASSPLDRSEPQHF,TGTGCCAGCTCACCGTTGGACCGATCAGAGCCCCAGCATTTT
once,14,TRBV6-5,TRBJ2-2,-,CASARGRVTGELFF,TGTGCCAGCGCGCGTGGTAGGGTCACCGGGGAGCTGTTTTTT
once,19,TRBV5-1,TRBJ2-2,TRBD2,CASSITLGGRGENTGELFF,TGCGCCAGCAGTATTACGCTAGGAGGACGGGGGGAGAACACCGGGGAGCTGTTTTTT
-,14,TRBV6-5,TRBJ2-1,TRBD1,CASSYSQGDNEQFF,TGTGCCAGCAGTTACTCCCAGGGGGACAATGAGCAGTTCTTC
-,13,TRBV9,TRBJ1-2,-,CASSNPPDGGYTF,TGTGCCAGCAGCAATCCCCCGGACGGCGGCTACACCTTC